This note documents a single TCR beta chain sequence. This record belongs to a study of T cells in tuberculosis. About the research overall: This South African cohort compared adolescents with or without latent tuberculosis against adults with active tuberculosis. Samples predate treatment or fall within its first 7 days.

Method: immunoSEQ multiplex PCR; TCRdb's copy keeps in-frame clones and lacks some. The table lists 6,500 to 8,000 clones, approximately 95% of them singletons. The CDR3 is 14 amino acids. CDR1 is SGHNT and CDR2 is YYREEE in the germline V gene (reference sequence). Losses at the gene ends were 4 bases for V and 7 bases for J; bases not matched to a gene: 8. This sequence joins TRBV5-4 and TRBJ1-2, with 9 bases identical to TRBD1. This TCR came from an adult with tuberculosis. Sequenced input: PBMCs. CDR3 loop: CASSPGTGSGGYTF. The CDR3 DNA follows: TGTGCCAGCAGCCCTGGGACAGGGTCCGGTGGCTACACCTTC.